This TCR beta chain was identified in a study of blood T cells in healthy people across ages. Findings and caveats of the study: Older individuals had lower TCR beta diversity per million T cells (the decline was roughly linear). More naive CD4+ cells and higher diversity were found in long-lived than in aged donors.

A second 7 to 11 cycle PCR used barcoded and J-beta primers. TCRdb recomputed calls from the 5' RACE reads with MiXCR, one row per CDR3 protein. This sample has 600,000 or so distinct CDR3 sequences, with roughly 31% found just once. CDR1 and CDR2 from the germline V gene are MGHRA and YSYEKL. The CDR3 covers 15 residues. Turning to this clonotype: Its antigen remains unknown. A read error may account for a junction end that differs from germline.

This chain connects TRBV4-1 to TRBJ1-4; D is possibly TRBD1 (6 bases). Sequences were obtained from blood. The TCR sequence derives from an elderly woman in good health. CDR3 nucleotide sequence: TGCGCCAGCAGCCACCCGGATGCAGGGGATGAAAAGCTGTTTTTT. Amino acids: CASSHPDAGDEKLFF.